The sequence of this T cell receptor beta chain was determined in a study of Ad26.COV2.S vaccination and SARS-CoV-2 variants. Across the study: The study gave Ad26.COV2.S intramuscularly, once or twice 56 days apart. Study-wide results and limits: Reports say spike-specific CD8+ and CD4+ T cell responses covered substantial breadth after vaccination.

Data came from immunoSEQ multiplex PCR; TCRdb stores just in-frame clones and leaves some out. The sample includes about 450,000 clones, 85% to 90% of them seen just once. Noted treatment: 15 to 20 received Ad26.COV2.S at low or high dose, single or two shots; several received placebo; per-sample allocation not given. Sampling occurred on day 63 after the first vaccine or placebo injection. Concerning this clone itself: The antigen remains unidentified.

The germline V gene has CDR1 MNHEY and CDR2 SVGAGI. The CDR3 consists of 13 residues. V dropped 10 bases and J dropped 1 base, with 11 bases sitting between them. V usage is TRBV6-5 and J usage is TRBJ1-5; weak D call: TRBD1 (5 bases). This material consisted of peripheral blood, taken in a trial of Ad26.COV2.S vaccine versus placebo. The source is a person between 18 and 59 years old who received the Ad26.COV2.S COVID-19 vaccine or a placebo. This CDR3 reads CAITGTSNQPQHF. CDR3 DNA: TGTGCCATCACAGGAACCAGCAATCAGCCCCAGCATTTT.